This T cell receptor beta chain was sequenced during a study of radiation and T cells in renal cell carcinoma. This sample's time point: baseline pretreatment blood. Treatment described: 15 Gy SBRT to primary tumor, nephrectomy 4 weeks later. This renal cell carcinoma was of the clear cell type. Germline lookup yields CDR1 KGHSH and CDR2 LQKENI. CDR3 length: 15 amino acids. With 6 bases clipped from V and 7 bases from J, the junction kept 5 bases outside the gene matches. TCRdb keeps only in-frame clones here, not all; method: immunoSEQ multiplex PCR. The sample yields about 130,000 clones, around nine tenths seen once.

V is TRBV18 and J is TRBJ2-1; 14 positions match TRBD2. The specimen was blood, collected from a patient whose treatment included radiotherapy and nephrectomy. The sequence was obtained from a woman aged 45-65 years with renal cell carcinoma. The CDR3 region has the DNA TGTGCCAGCTCTCCGGGACTAGCGGGAGCAAATGAGCAGTTCTTC. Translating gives CASSPGLAGANEQFF. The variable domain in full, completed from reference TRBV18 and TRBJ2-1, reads NAGVMQNPRHLVRRRGQEARLRCSPMKGHSHVYWYRQLPEEGLKFMVYLQKENIIDESGMPKERFSAEFPKEGPSILRIQQVVRGDSAAYFCASSPGLAGANEQFFGPGTRLTVL.